The present TCR beta chain was sequenced within a study of blood T cell repertoires in COVID-19. Across the whole study: In each case, the material was cDNA or gDNA derived from T cells, B-cell-depleted T cells, or PBMCs.

CDR3 length: 17 amino acids. V gave up 3 bases and J gave up 2 bases, with 19 bases separating them. Germline assignment: CDR1 SEHNR and CDR2 FQNEAQ (reference sequence). Clones were sequenced by immunoSEQ multiplex PCR, and TCRdb holds only the in-frame ones, with some missing. The repertoire has under 300,000 clones, 79% of them found once; the top ten carry 4%. Sequenced: peripheral blood. This receptor was identified in a woman aged 40 to 49 with active or convalescent COVID-19. The chain combines TRBV7-9 with TRBJ2-5, with D possibly being TRBD1 (5 bases). The CDR3 bases are TGTGCCAGCAGCTTTAGTATCTATGCCAGGGCGCAAGAGACCCAGTACTTC. It specifies CASSFSIYARAQETQYF. Based on the CDR3 plus reference TRBV7-9 and TRBJ2-5, the full variable domain is DTGVSQNPRHKITKRGQNVTFRCDPISEHNRLYWYRQTLGQGPEFLTYFQNEAQLEKSRLLSDRFSAERPKGSFSTLEIQRTEQGDSAMYLCASSFSIYARAQETQYFGPGTRLLVL.